This T cell receptor (beta chain) was identified in a study of blood T cell repertoires in COVID-19. The CDR3 has 14 amino acids. In germline, CDR1 is LGHDT, CDR2 YNNKEL (reference sequence). The V end lost 0 bases, the J end lost 6 bases, and 8 bases lay between the germline ends. Original processing notes: It was from reference gene primer amplification that nucleated cell counts were estimated. Sequencing used immunoSEQ multiplex PCR; TCRdb keeps in-frame clones, though not all of them. The V and J calls and the clone size are those of that table, but D and trimming were determined from the DNA. This sample carries 210,000 or so clones, about 80% of them seen once, and the ten largest clones take 4.8%.

V and J are TRBV3-1 (or the pseudogene TRBV3-2) and TRBJ2-2; tentatively, D is TRBD1 (5 bases). The specimen was PBMCs or T cells enriched from blood (not recorded which). This TCR derives from a woman aged 50 to 65 who had been exposed to COVID-19. DNA of the CDR3: TGTGCCAGCAGCCAAGAAAGGGGTCCCGGGGAGCTGTTTTTT. As protein: CASSQERGPGELFF.